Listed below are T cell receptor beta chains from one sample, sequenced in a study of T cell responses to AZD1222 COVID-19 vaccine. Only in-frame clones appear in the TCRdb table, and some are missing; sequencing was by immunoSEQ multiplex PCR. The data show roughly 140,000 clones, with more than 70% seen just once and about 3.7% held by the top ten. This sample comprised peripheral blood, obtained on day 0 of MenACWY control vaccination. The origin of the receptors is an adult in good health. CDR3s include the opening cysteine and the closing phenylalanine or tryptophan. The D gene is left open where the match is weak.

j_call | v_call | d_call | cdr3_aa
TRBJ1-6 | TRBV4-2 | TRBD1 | CASSQGNRGGSPLHF
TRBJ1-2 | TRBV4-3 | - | CASSRSTANYGYTF
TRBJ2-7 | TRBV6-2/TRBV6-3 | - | CASSYLQGYEQYF
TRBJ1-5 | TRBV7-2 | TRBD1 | CASSGAGGMRQPQHF
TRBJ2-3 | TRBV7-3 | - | CASSPFGGITDTQYF
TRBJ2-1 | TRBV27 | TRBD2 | CASSSSGSTDEQFF
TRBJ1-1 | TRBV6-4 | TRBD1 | CASSSTGVTEAFF
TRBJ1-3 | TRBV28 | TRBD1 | CASSPRTGGSGNTIYF
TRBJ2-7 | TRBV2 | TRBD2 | CASSVGRASYEQYF
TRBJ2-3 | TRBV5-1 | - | CASRPGTQGDTQYF
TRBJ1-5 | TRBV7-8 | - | CASSNVGEPQHF
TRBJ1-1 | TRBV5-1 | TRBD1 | CASSPGQGSNTEAFF
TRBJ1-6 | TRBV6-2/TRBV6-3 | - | CASSYSDSISPLHF
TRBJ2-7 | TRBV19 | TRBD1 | CASSISGGGYEQYF
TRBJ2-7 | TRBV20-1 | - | CSADQRNEQYF
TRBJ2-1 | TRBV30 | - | CAWSRDSGGNEQFF
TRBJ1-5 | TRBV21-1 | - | CASSKLGPTLGINQPQHF
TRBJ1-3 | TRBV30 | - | CAWSGEPGNTIYF
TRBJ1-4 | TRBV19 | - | CASSIVATMAEKLFF
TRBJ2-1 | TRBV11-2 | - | CASSLALGLYNEQFF
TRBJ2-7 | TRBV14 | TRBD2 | CASSYRGGIGGGRYEQYF
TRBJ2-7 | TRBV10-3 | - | CAISGVSSSYEQYF